This entry features one TCR beta chain sequence. What it recognizes is unknown. This record comes from a study of CD4 T cells in relation to SARS-CoV-2 and coronaviruses. For the study at large: After roughly 9 days of antigen culture, PBMC TCR beta CDR3s were sequenced. The negative reference was HIV-1 Nef peptide pool or peptide-free culture. Shared crossreactive spike epitopes were mapped to their HLA restriction.

Here immunoSEQ multiplex PCR was the method, and the copy in TCRdb shows in-frame clones only, minus some. The table lists tens of thousands of clones, 75% to 85% of them singletons, with roughly an eighth in the top ten. Unexposed donor CD4+ T cells date from 2011-2018, before the COVID-19 pandemic. After more than eight days of culture, CD4+ T cells were isolated. J lost 4 bases, V lost 4 bases, and 8 bases had no gene match. Germline CDR1 reads KGHDR; CDR2 reads SFDVKD. The CDR3 runs to 17 residues. The sequenced sample was CD4+ T cells from PBMCs, cultured in vitro. The chain employs TRBV24-1 and TRBJ2-1, with TRBD2 matching over 11 bases. The TCR was taken from a human donor in good health. This chain's CDR3 is CATSDSVLAGEYNEQFF. The CDR3 DNA follows: TGTGCCACCAGTGACTCTGTACTAGCGGGAGAATACAATGAGCAGTTCTTC.